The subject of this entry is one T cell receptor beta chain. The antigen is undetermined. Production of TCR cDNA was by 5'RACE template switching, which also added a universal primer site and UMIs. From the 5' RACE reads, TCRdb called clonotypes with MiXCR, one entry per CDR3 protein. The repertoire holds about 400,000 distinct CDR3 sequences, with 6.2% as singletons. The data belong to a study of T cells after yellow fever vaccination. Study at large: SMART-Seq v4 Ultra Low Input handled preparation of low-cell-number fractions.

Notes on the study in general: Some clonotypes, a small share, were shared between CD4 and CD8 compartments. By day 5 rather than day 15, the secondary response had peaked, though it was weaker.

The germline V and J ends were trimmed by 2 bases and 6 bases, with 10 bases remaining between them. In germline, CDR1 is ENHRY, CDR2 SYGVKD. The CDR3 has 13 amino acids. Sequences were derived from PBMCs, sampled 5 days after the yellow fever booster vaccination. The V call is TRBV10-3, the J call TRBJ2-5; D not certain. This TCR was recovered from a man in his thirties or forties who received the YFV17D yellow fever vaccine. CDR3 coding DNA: TGTGCCATCAGTGAGCCTGGGGTTCAGACCCAGTACTTC. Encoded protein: CAISEPGVQTQYF.